The present T cell receptor (beta chain) was sequenced within a study of human T cells and chemical hapten exposure. Study background: 2% DPC was applied to approximately 2 cm by approximately 2 cm of upper inner arm skin for sensitization.

Trimming pared 3 bases from V and 8 bases from J, leaving 7 bases between. The CDR3 runs 12 residues. Germline V gene data show CDR1 as LNHDA and CDR2 as SQIVND (reference sequence). This clonotype was seen only a few times. Time point described: patch test 1, 2 weeks after DPC sensitization. Treatment indicated: therapeutic diphenylcyclopropenone sensitization with weekly scalp DPC. It was the library that attached unique molecular identifiers to individual cDNA molecules. Using its own MiXCR run on the RACE reads, TCRdb lists one record per CDR3 protein. The sample carries 45,000 to 70,000 distinct CDR3 sequences, 9.3% recorded once.

The clonotype originates from a woman aged 40 to 50 with alopecia areata. Some clones in this sample may be carry-over from other donors' samples. V is TRBV19 and J is TRBJ2-2; unclear D gene. This specimen consisted of whole blood, obtained in connection with sensitization to the hapten diphenylcyclopropenone (DPC). In DNA, the CDR3 is TGTGCCAGTAGTATGTCCTCGGGGGAGCTGTTTTTT. The encoded protein is CASSMSSGELFF.